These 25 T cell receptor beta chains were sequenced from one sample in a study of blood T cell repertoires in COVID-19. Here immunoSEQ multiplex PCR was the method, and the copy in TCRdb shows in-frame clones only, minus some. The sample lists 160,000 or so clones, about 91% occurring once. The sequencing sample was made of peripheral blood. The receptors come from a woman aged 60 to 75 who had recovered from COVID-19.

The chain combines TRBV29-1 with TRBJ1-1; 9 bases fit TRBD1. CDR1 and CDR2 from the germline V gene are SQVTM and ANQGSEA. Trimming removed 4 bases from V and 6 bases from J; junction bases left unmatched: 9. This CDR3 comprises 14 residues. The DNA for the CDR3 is TGCAGCGTTGGAATGCCTGACAGGGGGTCTGAAGCTTTCTTT. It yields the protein CSVGMPDRGSEAFF.

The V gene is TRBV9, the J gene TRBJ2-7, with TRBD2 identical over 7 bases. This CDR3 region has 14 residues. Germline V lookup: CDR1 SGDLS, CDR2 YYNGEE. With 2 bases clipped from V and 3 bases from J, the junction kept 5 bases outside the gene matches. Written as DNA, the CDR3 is TGTGCCAGCAGCGTGCGGGCTAGCGGCTACGAGCAGTACTTC. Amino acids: CASSVRASGYEQYF. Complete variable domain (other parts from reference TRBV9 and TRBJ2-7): DSGVTQTPKHLITATGQRVTLRCSPRSGDLSVYWYQQSLDQGLQFLIQYYNGEERAKGNILERFSAQQFPDLHSELNLSSLELGDSALYFCASSVRASGYEQYFGPGTRLTVT.

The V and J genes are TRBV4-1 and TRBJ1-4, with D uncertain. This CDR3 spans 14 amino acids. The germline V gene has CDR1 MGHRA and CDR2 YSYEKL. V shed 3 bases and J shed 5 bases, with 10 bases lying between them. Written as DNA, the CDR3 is TGCGCCAGCAGCCATCCCGGGGAAAATGAAAAACTGTTTTTT. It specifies CASSHPGENEKLFF.

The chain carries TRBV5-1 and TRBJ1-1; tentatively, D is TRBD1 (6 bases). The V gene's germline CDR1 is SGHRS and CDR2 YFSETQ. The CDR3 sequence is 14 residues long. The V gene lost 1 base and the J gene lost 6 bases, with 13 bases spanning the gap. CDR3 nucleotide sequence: TGCGCCAGCAGCTTGTCAGGGGCGGAGGCTGAAGCTTTCTTT. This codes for CASSLSGAEAEAFF.

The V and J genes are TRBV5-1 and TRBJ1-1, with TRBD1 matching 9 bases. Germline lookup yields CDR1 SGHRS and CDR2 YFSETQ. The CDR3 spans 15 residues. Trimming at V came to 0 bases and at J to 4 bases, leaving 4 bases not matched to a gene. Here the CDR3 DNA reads TGCGCCAGCAGCTTGGCCCAGACAGGGGGCACTGAAGCTTTCTTT. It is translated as CASSLAQTGGTEAFF.

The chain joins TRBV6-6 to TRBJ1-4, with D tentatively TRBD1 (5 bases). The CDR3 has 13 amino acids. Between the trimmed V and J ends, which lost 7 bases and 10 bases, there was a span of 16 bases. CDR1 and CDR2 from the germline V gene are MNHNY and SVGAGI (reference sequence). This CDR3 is CASTSGDYLKLFF. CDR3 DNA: TGTGCCAGCACAAGTGGGGACTACCTAAAACTGTTTTTT.

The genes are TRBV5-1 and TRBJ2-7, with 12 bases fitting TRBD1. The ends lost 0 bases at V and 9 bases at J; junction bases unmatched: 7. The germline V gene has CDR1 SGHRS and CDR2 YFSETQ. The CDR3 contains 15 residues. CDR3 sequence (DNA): TGCGCCAGCAGCTTGGCGGGACAGGGGGCGCAAGGGCAGTACTTC. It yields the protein CASSLAGQGAQGQYF.

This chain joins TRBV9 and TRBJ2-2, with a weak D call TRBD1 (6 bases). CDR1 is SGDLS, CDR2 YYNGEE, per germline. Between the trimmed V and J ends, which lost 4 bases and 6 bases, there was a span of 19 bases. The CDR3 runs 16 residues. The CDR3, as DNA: TGTGCCAGCAGCATCACACAGGGAAGAATTCCCGGGGAGCTGTTTTTT. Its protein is CASSITQGRIPGELFF. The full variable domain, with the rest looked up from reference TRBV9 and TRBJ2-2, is DSGVTQTPKHLITATGQRVTLRCSPRSGDLSVYWYQQSLDQGLQFLIQYYNGEERAKGNILERFSAQQFPDLHSELNLSSLELGDSALYFCASSITQGRIPGELFFGEGSRLTVL.

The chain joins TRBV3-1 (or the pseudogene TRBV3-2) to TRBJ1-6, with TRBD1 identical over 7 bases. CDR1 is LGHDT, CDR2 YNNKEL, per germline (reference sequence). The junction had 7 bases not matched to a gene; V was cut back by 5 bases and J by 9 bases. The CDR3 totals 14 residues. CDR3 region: CASSTRQGVSPLHF. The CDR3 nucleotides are TGTGCCAGCAGCACCCGACAGGGAGTTTCACCCCTCCACTTT.

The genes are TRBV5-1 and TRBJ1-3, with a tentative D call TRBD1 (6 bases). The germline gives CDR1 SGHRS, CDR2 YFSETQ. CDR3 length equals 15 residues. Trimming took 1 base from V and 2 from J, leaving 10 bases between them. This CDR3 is CASSLIPGAGNTIYF. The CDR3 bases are TGCGCCAGCAGCTTGATCCCAGGGGCTGGAAACACCATATATTTT. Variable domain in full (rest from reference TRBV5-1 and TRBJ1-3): KAGVTQTPRYLIKTRGQQVTLSCSPISGHRSVSWYQQTPGQGLQFLFEYFSETQRNKGNFPGRFSGRQFSNSRSEMNVSTLELGDSALYLCASSLIPGAGNTIYFGEGSWLTVV.

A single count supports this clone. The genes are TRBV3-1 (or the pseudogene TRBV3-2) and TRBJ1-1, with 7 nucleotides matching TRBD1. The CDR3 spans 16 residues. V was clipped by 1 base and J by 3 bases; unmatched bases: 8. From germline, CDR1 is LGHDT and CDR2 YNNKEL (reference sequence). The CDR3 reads CASSQGHTGAHTEAFF. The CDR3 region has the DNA TGTGCCAGCAGCCAAGGACACACAGGGGCGCACACTGAAGCTTTCTTT.

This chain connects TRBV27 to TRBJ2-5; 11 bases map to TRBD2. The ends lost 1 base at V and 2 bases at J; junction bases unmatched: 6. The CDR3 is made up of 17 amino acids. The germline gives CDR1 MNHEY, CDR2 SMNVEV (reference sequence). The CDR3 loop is CASSLFPGTSGQETQYF. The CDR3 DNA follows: TGTGCCAGCAGTTTATTTCCCGGGACTAGCGGTCAAGAGACCCAGTACTTC.

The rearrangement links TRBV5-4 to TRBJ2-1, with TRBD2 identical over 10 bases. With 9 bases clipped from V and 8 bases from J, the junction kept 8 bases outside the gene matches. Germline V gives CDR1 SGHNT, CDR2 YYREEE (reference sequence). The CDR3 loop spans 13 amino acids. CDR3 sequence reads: CATLERGGDEQFF. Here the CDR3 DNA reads TGTGCCACCCTGGAGCGGGGGGGCGATGAGCAGTTCTTC.

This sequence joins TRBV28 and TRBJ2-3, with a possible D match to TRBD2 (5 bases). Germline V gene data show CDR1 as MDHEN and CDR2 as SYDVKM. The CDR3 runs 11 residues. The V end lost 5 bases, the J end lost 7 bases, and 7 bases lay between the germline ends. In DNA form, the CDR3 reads TGTGCCAGCAGTGGGGAGCATACGCAGTATTTT. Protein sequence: CASSGEHTQYF.

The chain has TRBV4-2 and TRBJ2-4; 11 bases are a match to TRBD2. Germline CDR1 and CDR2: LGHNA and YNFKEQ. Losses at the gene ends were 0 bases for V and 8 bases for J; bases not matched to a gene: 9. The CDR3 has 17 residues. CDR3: CASSQEPSGGPGYIQYF. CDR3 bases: TGTGCCAGCAGCCAAGAACCTAGCGGGGGGCCAGGGTACATTCAGTACTTC.

CDR3 bases: TGTGCCGTTCGACTAGCGGAGCGCACAGATACGCAGTATTTT. Translating it yields CAVRLAERTDTQYF. This chain links TRBV3-1 (or the pseudogene TRBV3-2) with TRBJ2-3; 9 bases map to TRBD2. Trimming cost V 11 bases and J 1 base; bases outside gene matches: 7. The CDR3 loop spans 14 amino acids. The germline V gene encodes CDR1 LGHDT and CDR2 YNNKEL (reference sequence).

CDR3 sequence: CASSIFGQGRTGELFF. CDR3 nucleotide sequence: TGTGCCAGTAGTATTTTCGGACAGGGCCGCACCGGGGAGCTGTTTTTT. The rearrangement joins TRBV19 to TRBJ2-2; TRBD1 matches 8 bases. Germline values: CDR1 LNHDA, CDR2 SQIVND (reference sequence). This CDR3 has 16 residues. V lost 3 bases and J lost 4; bases outside the gene matches: 7.

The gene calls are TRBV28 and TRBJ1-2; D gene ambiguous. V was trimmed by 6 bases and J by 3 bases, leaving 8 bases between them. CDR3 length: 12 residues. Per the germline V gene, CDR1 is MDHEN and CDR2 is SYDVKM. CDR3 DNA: TGTGCCAGCAGCGTTTCAGACTATGGCTACACCTTC. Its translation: CASSVSDYGYTF.

CDR3 in amino acids: CASSLRTSGAFETQYF. CDR3 nucleotides: TGTGCCAGCAGCCTTCGGACTAGCGGGGCCTTCGAGACCCAGTACTTC. The V and J genes are TRBV3-1 (or the pseudogene TRBV3-2) and TRBJ2-5, with 12 positions matching TRBD2. CDR3 length: 16 residues. Germline V CDR1 and CDR2: LGHDT, YNNKEL (reference sequence). The junction had 8 bases not matched to a gene; V was cut back by 4 bases and J by 5 bases.

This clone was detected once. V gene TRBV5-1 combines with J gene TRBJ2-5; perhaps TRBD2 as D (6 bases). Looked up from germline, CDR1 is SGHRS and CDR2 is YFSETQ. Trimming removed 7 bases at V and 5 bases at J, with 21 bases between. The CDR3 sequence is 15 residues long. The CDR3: CASGTGGGTGETQYF. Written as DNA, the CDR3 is TGCGCCAGCGGTACAGGCGGAGGGACCGGGGAGACCCAGTACTTC.

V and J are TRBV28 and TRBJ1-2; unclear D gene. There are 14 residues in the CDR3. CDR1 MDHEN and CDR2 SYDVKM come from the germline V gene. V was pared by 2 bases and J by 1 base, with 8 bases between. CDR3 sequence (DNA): TGTGCCAGCAGTTTAACCGGGAATAACTATGGCTACACCTTC. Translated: CASSLTGNNYGYTF.

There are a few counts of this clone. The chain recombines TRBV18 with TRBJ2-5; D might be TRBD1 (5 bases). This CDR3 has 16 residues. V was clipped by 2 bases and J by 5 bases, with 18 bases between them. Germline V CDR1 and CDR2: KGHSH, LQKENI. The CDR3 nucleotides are TGTGCCAGCTCACCAGCCGGGCAGGGATTGGGGGAGACCCAGTACTTC. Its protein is CASSPAGQGLGETQYF. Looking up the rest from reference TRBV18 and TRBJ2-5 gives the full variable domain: NAGVMQNPRHLVRRRGQEARLRCSPMKGHSHVYWYRQLPEEGLKFMVYLQKENIIDESGMPKERFSAEFPKEGPSILRIQQVVRGDSAAYFCASSPAGQGLGETQYFGPGTRLLVL.

The DNA for the CDR3 is TGTGCCAGCTCACCGCGACAGGCCCCTCTCACTGAAGCTTTCTTT. Protein product: CASSPRQAPLTEAFF. The chain links TRBV18 to TRBJ1-1; weak D call: TRBD1 (6 bases). The V and J ends lost 3 bases and 4 bases respectively, with 15 bases between them. Germline CDR1 and CDR2: KGHSH and LQKENI. CDR3 length: 15 residues.

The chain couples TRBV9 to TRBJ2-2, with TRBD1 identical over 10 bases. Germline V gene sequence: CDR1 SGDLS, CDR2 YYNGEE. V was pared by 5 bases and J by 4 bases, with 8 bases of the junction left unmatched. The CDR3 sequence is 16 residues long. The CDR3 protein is CASSVGQGEITGELFF. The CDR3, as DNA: TGTGCCAGCAGTGTCGGACAGGGGGAAATCACCGGGGAGCTGTTTTTT.

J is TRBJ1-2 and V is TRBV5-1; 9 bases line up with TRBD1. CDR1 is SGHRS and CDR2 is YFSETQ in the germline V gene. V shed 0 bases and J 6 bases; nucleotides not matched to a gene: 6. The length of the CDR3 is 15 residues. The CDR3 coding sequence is TGCGCCAGCAGCTTGGGCCCACAGGGGGCTGATGGCTACACCTTC. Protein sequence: CASSLGPQGADGYTF.